Sequencing of this T cell receptor beta chain was carried out in a study of T cell responses to AZD1222 COVID-19 vaccine (dated by TCRdb to the early 2020s). With respect to the entire study: TCR sequencing was performed for roughly 240 trial participants, of whom some 200 were given two doses of AZD1222 and around 25 were given two doses of MenACWY control vaccine. Trial participants were enrolled into age subgroups of 18-55, 56-69 and 70-plus years, which contained roughly 150, 30 and 60 TCR-sequenced participants, respectively. Findings and caveats that apply to the study as a whole: Conclusions about previously exposed vaccinees were limited because only six AZD1222 recipients were SARS-CoV-2 seropositive at baseline. After two AZD1222 doses, spike-specific TCR breadth and depth were significantly higher than at day 0 and than in MenACWY recipients. In the small 56-69-year group, the increase in depth fell short of significance, most likely because of low power. Vaccine-associated CD4 TCRs spanned the whole spike protein, with dominant responses in regions 160-218 and 743-854. Epitopes outside the regions mutated in the B.1.351 and B.1.1.7 variants were reportedly recognized by nearly half of the unique spike-specific TCRs. Participants were mostly white British, with more females than males. The authors suggested clonal diversity may have been underestimated. Because no samples from the day 14 peak response were available, repertoires could be characterized only after the peak T cell response.

The CDR3 regions of human TCRbeta chains were subjected to immunosequencing. The published analysis was carried out like this. Repertoire TCRs were matched against a reference library of SARS-CoV-2-specific TCRs generated with the MIRA antigen-specificity platform. Breadth was defined as the fraction of unique TCRs that were SARS-CoV-2-associated, and depth was defined as the fraction of total T cells that were SARS-CoV-2-associated. Each spike-specific TCR was assigned to its reactive spike region and to a CD4 or CD8 class using the MIRA data. Log10-transformed breadth and depth values were compared by one-way ANOVA with Sidak's multiple comparisons tests. TCRdb stores this immuneACCESS table with in-frame sequences only. Part of the clones is absent; in the studies checked, under half of the shortfall reflects unresolved V genes, and no reason is known for the rest. V, J and clone size derive from that table, while D and trimming were established from the DNA sequence. The sample table lists 95,000 to 150,000 clones, approximately 90% of them with a count of one. Approximately 2.6% of the sample is in the top ten clones.

Regarding this clone: Its antigen is not yet known. Its ends do not fully match the called genes, so a read error is possible.

CDR1 MNHEY and CDR2 SVGEGT were looked up in the germline V gene. The CDR3 measures 14 amino acids from cysteine to phenylalanine. Only CDR3 DNA remains: 42 bases, in frame from the first base. The intended sense of this specimen's time point label: about 28 days (+/-7) after the second vaccine dose. AZD1222 recipients given second doses at about 4 weeks or at about 12 weeks were pooled, since spike-specific TCR depth and breadth were not found to differ between the two schedules. Samples from vaccinated people were obtained from the UK trials COV001 and COV002, which included a single-blind randomized controlled phase 2/3 trial of AZD1222 (ChAdOx1 nCoV-19) in healthy adults. For TCRbeta chain sequencing, PBMC samples from trial participants were taken at day 0 and at day 28 after the second dose.

The specimen was peripheral blood, collected 28 days after the second AZD1222 dose. This TCR came from an adult who received the AZD1222 COVID-19 vaccine. In this chain, TRBV6-2 or TRBV6-3 is recombined with TRBJ2-7; perhaps TRBD1 is the D gene, with 5 bases matching. The CDR3 protein sequence reads: CASSYWTSSDEQYF. The DNA is as follows: TGTGCCAGCAGTTACTGGACAAGCTCCGACGAGCAGTACTTC.